These 27 T cell receptor beta chains originate from one sample sequenced in a study of shared clonotypes between healthy human individuals. Generated by immunoSEQ multiplex PCR, the TCRdb table keeps only in-frame clones and is missing some. The data contain approximately 1,000,000 clones, around three quarters of them seen just once; the ten biggest clones take up approximately 0.5%. Sequences were obtained from memory CD4+ T cells from PBMCs. Subset in this sample: CD45RA-negative fraction. All receptors come from a man between 18 and 35 years old in good health. Some clones in this sample may be carry-over from other donors' samples.

The rearrangement links TRBV5-1 to TRBJ2-3; perhaps TRBD2 as D (6 bases). Germline V gene data show CDR1 as SGHRS and CDR2 as YFSETQ. V dropped 3 bases and J dropped 1 base, with 15 bases sitting between them. There are 16 residues in the CDR3. The CDR3 reads CASSSTSLSGTDTQYF. Written as DNA, the CDR3 is TGCGCCAGCAGCTCGACTAGTTTGTCGGGCACAGATACGCAGTATTTT.

The table lists this clone with a count of one. J is TRBJ2-7 and V is TRBV28; TRBD1 agrees at 7 bases. The ends lost 4 bases at V and 1 base at J; junction bases unmatched: 10. The CDR3 covers 16 residues. Per germline, CDR1 MDHEN and CDR2 SYDVKM. The CDR3 DNA reads as TGTGCCAGCAGTTCCTCCGGACAGGCCGAATCCTACGAGCAGTACTTC. It translates to CASSSSGQAESYEQYF.

The chain employs TRBV15 and TRBJ2-4, with D perhaps TRBD1 or TRBD2 (6 bases each). Trimming took 0 bases from V and 6 from J, leaving 21 bases between them. Germline V gene sequence: CDR1 LNHNV, CDR2 YYDKDF (reference sequence). The CDR3 is 18 amino acids. The CDR3 is CATSRDLYPGALGNIQYF. In DNA, the CDR3 is TGTGCCACCAGCAGAGATCTTTATCCGGGGGCCCTCGGAAACATTCAGTACTTC.

This clone has a single count. In the same sample, other DNA sequences code for this CDR3. The rearrangement uses TRBV20-1 and TRBJ2-7, with D perhaps matching TRBD2 (6 bases). The CDR3 contains 11 residues. Germline V lookup: CDR1 DFQATT, CDR2 SNEGSKA (reference sequence). Deletions cut 1 base from V and 5 bases from J, with 6 bases between. This chain's CDR3 is CSARGGDEQYF. Written as DNA, the CDR3 is TGCAGTGCTAGAGGGGGGGACGAGCAGTACTTC.

The V gene is TRBV28, the J gene TRBJ1-2; D is unresolved. With 4 bases removed from V and 5 bases from J, the gap between germline ends came to 17 bases. This CDR3 is built from 15 residues. Germline-derived CDR1 and CDR2 are MDHEN and SYDVKM. CDR3 in amino acids: CASSSPTAVGYGYTF. DNA of the CDR3: TGTGCCAGCAGTTCCCCCACCGCGGTGGGGTATGGCTACACCTTC.

This clone has a single count. The rearrangement uses TRBV2 and TRBJ2-7; 7 nucleotides agree with TRBD1. The CDR3 sequence is 15 residues long. The trim removed 1 base at V and 1 base at J, leaving 4 bases unmatched. Germline CDR1 SNHLY, CDR2 FYNNEI. The CDR3 is CASSEVGTESYEQYF. As DNA, the CDR3 is TGTGCCAGCAGTGAAGTCGGGACAGAGTCCTACGAGCAGTACTTC.

The V call is TRBV2, the J call TRBJ2-7; 10 bases are shared with TRBD1. Germline trimming cut 7 bases from V and 6 bases from J; bases unmatched to any gene: 12. Germline V lookup: CDR1 SNHLY, CDR2 FYNNEI. The CDR3 consists of 15 residues. The CDR3, as DNA: TGTGCCAGCACCTTGCCCGGGACAGGGGTGAGCGAGCAGTACTTC. It encodes CASTLPGTGVSEQYF.

The chain couples TRBV11-2 to TRBJ2-7, with a weak D call TRBD2 (6 bases). In germline, CDR1 is SGHAT, CDR2 FQNNGV. The V gene lost 8 bases and the J gene lost 5 bases, with 16 bases spanning the gap. The CDR3 contains 13 residues. The CDR3 loop is CASRSGRSHEQYF. CDR3 DNA: TGTGCCAGCCGTTCAGGGAGGTCTCACGAGCAGTACTTC.

The V gene is TRBV7-2, the J gene TRBJ2-2; TRBD2 is a possible D gene (6 bases). V dropped 5 bases and J dropped 0 bases, with 10 bases sitting between them. The CDR3 contains 15 residues. CDR1 and CDR2 from the germline V gene are SGHTA and FQGNSA. CDR3 amino acids: CASSPGGANTGELFF. The CDR3 nucleotides read TGTGCCAGCAGCCCCGGGGGAGCGAACACCGGGGAGCTGTTTTTT.

The gene calls are TRBV19 and TRBJ1-2; no clear D. The CDR3 consists of 13 residues. The V end was cut by 3 bases, the J end by 7 bases, with 12 bases between. CDR1 and CDR2 from the germline V gene are LNHDA and SQIVND (reference sequence). CDR3 sequence (DNA): TGTGCCAGTAGTATTTCTGAGGGTGCTGGCTACACCTTC. Amino acid sequence: CASSISEGAGYTF.

In its sample, this clone was seen a few times. An end of the junction differs from the germline gene, which may be a read error. The J gene is TRBJ1-2, the V gene TRBV29-1; D gene uncertain. Germline V gene data show CDR1 as SQVTM and CDR2 as ANQGSEA. The CDR3 length is 9 residues. The CDR3 is CSVEEPTLF. CDR3 sequence (DNA): TGCAGCGTTGAAGAACCTACCCTCTTC.

The CDR3 DNA reads as TGTGCCAGCAGTGTTGGACTGGGAGATCAGCCCCAGCATTTT. Protein: CASSVGLGDQPQHF. The genes are TRBV6-1 and TRBJ1-5; unclear D gene. V dropped 4 bases and J dropped 5 bases, with 12 bases sitting between them. The CDR3 has 14 amino acids. CDR1 is MNHNS, CDR2 SASEGT, per germline.

V and J are TRBV6-6 and TRBJ1-1, with D perhaps TRBD1 (5 bases). Looked up from germline, CDR1 is MNHNY and CDR2 is SVGAGI (reference sequence). This CDR3 has 13 residues. Trimming removed 6 bases at V and 3 bases at J, with 11 bases between. The CDR3 DNA reads as TGTGCCAGCAGAGGTACAGGCTACACTGAAGCTTTCTTT. Amino acid sequence: CASRGTGYTEAFF.

The chain uses TRBV15 and TRBJ2-5; 7 bases line up with TRBD1. Germline V gene data show CDR1 as LNHNV and CDR2 as YYDKDF (reference sequence). V trimming: 5 bases; J trimming: 4 bases; junction bases outside the gene matches: 4. The CDR3 has 13 amino acids. In DNA form, the CDR3 reads TGTGCCACCAGCGCCCGACAGGGAGAGACCCAGTACTTC. Its translation: CATSARQGETQYF.

CDR3 coding DNA: TGCGCCAGCAGCCAAGATCCACAGGGAGGGCGCGGCTACACCTTC. Amino acid sequence: CASSQDPQGGRGYTF. The rearrangement links TRBV4-1 to TRBJ1-2, with a tentative D call TRBD1 (6 bases). The CDR3 is 15 amino acids. Germline assignment: CDR1 MGHRA and CDR2 YSYEKL. V shed 0 bases and J shed 8 bases, with 16 bases lying between them.

The chain recombines TRBV7-2 with TRBJ2-7; 9 nucleotides agree with TRBD2. V lost 4 bases to trimming and J lost 3 bases; unmatched junction nucleotides: 7. Looked up from germline, CDR1 is SGHTA and CDR2 is FQGNSA. The CDR3 consists of 15 residues. The chain's CDR3 is CASSSYSGGYYEQYF. The CDR3 DNA sequence: TGTGCCAGCAGCTCCTATAGCGGGGGTTACTACGAGCAGTACTTC.

Comment on this clone: This specimen includes other DNA sequences encoding the same CDR3. The gene calls are TRBV7-6 and TRBJ2-5; possibly TRBD1 or TRBD2 for D (5 bases each). This CDR3 has 14 residues. V was shortened by 1 base and J by 5 bases, with 11 bases between the two germline ends. The V gene's germline CDR1 is SGHVS and CDR2 FNYEAQ. The CDR3 DNA reads as TGTGCCAGCAGCTTAGGGGGGTCAGGGGAGACCCAGTACTTC. It yields the protein CASSLGGSGETQYF.

This clone was detected many times. V and J are TRBV5-1 and TRBJ2-7; 9 positions agree with TRBD2. Unmatched junction bases numbered 13, after V lost 6 bases and J lost 6 bases. CDR1 and CDR2 from the germline V gene are SGHRS and YFSETQ. This CDR3 has 15 residues. CDR3 DNA sequence: TGCGCCAGCACTGCGCTAGCGGGGCGGGGGGGCGAGCAGTACTTC. It codes for CASTALAGRGGEQYF.

In regard to this clone: The same CDR3 also results from other DNA sequences found in this sample. The chain carries TRBV30 and TRBJ2-3, with D uncertain. CDR3 length equals 13 residues. Germline V gives CDR1 GTSNPN, CDR2 SVGIG (reference sequence). Trimming took 0 bases from V and 0 from J, leaving 4 bases between them. CDR3 protein: CAWSVGSTDTQYF. CDR3 nucleotides: TGTGCCTGGAGTGTCGGTAGCACAGATACGCAGTATTTT.

The chain is built from TRBV25-1 and TRBJ1-2; D uncertain. V was shortened by 7 bases and J by 4 bases, with 13 bases between the two germline ends. Germline values: CDR1 MGHDK, CDR2 SYGVNS. The CDR3 covers 13 residues. CDR3 in DNA: TGTGCCAGCAAGGATTCCCGCAGCTATGGCTACACCTTC. Translation: CASKDSRSYGYTF.

This rearrangement joins TRBV28 to TRBJ2-1; unclear D gene. The V gene lost 8 bases and the J gene lost 2 bases, with 13 bases spanning the gap. The CDR3 totals 14 residues. Looked up from germline, CDR1 is MDHEN and CDR2 is SYDVKM. Here the CDR3 DNA reads TGTGCCAGCCTGAACCGGATGGCCTACAATGAGCAGTTCTTC. It is translated as CASLNRMAYNEQFF.

The V call is TRBV7-8, the J call TRBJ2-1; 10 nucleotides line up with TRBD2. V was clipped by 2 bases and J by 6 bases; unmatched bases: 10. The V gene's germline CDR1 is SGHVS and CDR2 FQNEAQ. The CDR3 consists of 17 residues. The CDR3 sequence: CASSLRASGRGGNEQFF. The CDR3 DNA is TGTGCCAGCAGCTTACGGGCTAGCGGGAGAGGGGGCAATGAGCAGTTCTTC.

The rearrangement links TRBV19 to TRBJ2-1; 10 bases fit TRBD2. CDR3 length: 13 residues. V lost 4 bases, J lost 12 bases, and 6 bases stayed unmatched. Germline values: CDR1 LNHDA, CDR2 SQIVND (reference sequence). The CDR3 is CASSTLAGERQFF. As DNA, the CDR3 is TGTGCCAGTAGTACCCTAGCGGGAGAGAGGCAGTTCTTC.

This chain joins TRBV9 and TRBJ2-1; D gene ambiguous. V was trimmed by 7 bases and J by 2 bases, leaving 13 bases between them. Per the germline V gene, CDR1 is SGDLS and CDR2 is YYNGEE. The length of the CDR3 is 14 residues. The CDR3 nucleotides are TGTGCCAGCTCCCAGTATGGTACCTACAATGAGCAGTTCTTC. As protein: CASSQYGTYNEQFF.

The chain combines TRBV28 with TRBJ1-3, with a possible D match to TRBD1 (5 bases). Trimming cost V 6 bases and J 0 bases, with 12 bases left between them. Germline CDR1 reads MDHEN; CDR2 reads SYDVKM. The CDR3 is made up of 15 amino acids. CDR3 DNA: TGTGCCAGCAGCACCGGGACGGCCTCTGGAAACACCATATATTTT. Amino acid sequence: CASSTGTASGNTIYF.

This chain links TRBV30 with TRBJ2-5; D possibly corresponds to TRBD2 (5 bases). The length of the CDR3 is 12 residues. Germline CDR1 reads GTSNPN; CDR2 reads SVGIG (reference sequence). V was trimmed by 2 bases and J by 3 bases, leaving 7 bases between them. DNA for the CDR3: TGTGCCTGGAGTCGGGGAGAAGAGACCCAGTACTTC. Its translation: CAWSRGEETQYF. Based on the CDR3 plus reference TRBV30 and TRBJ2-5, the full variable domain is SQTIHQWPATLVQPVGSPLSLECTVEGTSNPNLYWYRQAAGRGLQLLFYSVGIGQISSEVPQNLSASRPQDRQFILSSKKLLLSDSGFYLCAWSRGEETQYFGPGTRLLVL.

The V call is TRBV12-5, the J call TRBJ1-2; possible D gene TRBD1, 5 bases. V was pared by 0 bases and J by 4 bases, with 18 bases between. Germline V gene data show CDR1 as LGHNT and CDR2 as FRNRAP. There are 17 residues in the CDR3. The CDR3 coding sequence is TGTGCTAGTGGTTTGGTACTTGGGGGGGGATCCTTCTATGGCTACACCTTC. This sequence encodes CASGLVLGGGSFYGYTF.